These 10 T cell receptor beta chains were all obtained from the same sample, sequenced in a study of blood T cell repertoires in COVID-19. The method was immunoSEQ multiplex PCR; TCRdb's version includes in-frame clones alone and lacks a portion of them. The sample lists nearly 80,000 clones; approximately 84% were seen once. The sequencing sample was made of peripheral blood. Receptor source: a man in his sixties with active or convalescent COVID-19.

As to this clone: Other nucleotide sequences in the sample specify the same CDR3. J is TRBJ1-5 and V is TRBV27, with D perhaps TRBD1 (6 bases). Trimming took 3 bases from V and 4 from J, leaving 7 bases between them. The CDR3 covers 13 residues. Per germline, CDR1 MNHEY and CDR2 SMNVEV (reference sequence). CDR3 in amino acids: CASSFTGNQPQHF. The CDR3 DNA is TGTGCCAGCAGTTTCACAGGGAATCAGCCCCAGCATTTT.

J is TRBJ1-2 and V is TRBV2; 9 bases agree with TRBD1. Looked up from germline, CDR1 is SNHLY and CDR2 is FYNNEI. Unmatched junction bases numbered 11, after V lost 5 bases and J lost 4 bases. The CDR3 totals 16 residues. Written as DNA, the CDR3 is TGTGCCAGCAGTCCCCCCGGGACAGGGAGCTTCTATGGCTACACCTTC. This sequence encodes CASSPPGTGSFYGYTF.

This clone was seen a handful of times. CDR3 sequence reads: CASTLHRLNTEAFF. The CDR3 DNA reads TGTGCCAGTACCTTACACAGACTAAACACTGAAGCTTTCTTT. J is TRBJ1-1 and V is TRBV19, with unresolved D. Per germline, CDR1 LNHDA and CDR2 SQIVND (reference sequence). This CDR3 is built from 14 residues. Trimming cost V 7 bases and J 2 bases, with 14 bases left between them.

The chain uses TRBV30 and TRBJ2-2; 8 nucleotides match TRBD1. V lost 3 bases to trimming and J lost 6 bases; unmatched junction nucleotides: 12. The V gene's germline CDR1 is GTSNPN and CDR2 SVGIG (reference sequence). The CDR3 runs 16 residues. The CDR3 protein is CAWRGARQGRAGELFF. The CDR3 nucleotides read TGTGCCTGGAGGGGCGCAAGACAGGGGCGGGCCGGGGAGCTGTTTTTT.

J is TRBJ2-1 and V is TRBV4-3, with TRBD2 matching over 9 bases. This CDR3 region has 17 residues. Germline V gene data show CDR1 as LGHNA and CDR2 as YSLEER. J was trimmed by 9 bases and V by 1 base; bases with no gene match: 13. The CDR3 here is CASSQGHLAGFSGEQFF. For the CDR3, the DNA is TGCGCCAGCAGCCAAGGGCACCTAGCGGGGTTTTCAGGTGAGCAGTTCTTC.

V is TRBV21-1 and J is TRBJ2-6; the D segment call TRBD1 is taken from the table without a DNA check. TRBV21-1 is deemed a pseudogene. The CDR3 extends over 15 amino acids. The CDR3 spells CARSQGFSGANVLTF. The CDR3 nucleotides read TGTGCCAGGAGTCAGGGGTTCTCTGGGGCCAACGTCCTGACTTTC.

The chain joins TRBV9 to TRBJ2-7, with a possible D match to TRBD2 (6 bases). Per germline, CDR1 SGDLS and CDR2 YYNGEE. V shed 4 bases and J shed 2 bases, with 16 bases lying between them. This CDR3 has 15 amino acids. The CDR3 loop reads CASSRDGLRAYEQYF. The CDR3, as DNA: TGTGCCAGCAGCAGGGACGGACTAAGAGCCTACGAGCAGTACTTC.

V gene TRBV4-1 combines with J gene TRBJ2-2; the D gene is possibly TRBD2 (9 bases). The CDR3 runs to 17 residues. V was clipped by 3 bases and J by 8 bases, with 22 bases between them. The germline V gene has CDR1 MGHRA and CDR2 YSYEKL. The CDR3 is CASSQRQGTSTSGELFF. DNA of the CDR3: TGCGCCAGCAGCCAGAGACAGGGGACTAGCACGTCAGGGGAGCTGTTTTTT.

DNA of the CDR3: TGTGCCAGCAGTCAGGGGGGTTACGAGCAGTACTTC. Translated, it gives CASSQGGYEQYF. The rearrangement uses TRBV27 and TRBJ2-7, with a possible D match to TRBD1 (7 bases). The V and J ends lost 5 bases and 4 bases respectively, with 9 bases between them. There are 12 residues in the CDR3. Germline V gives CDR1 MNHEY, CDR2 SMNVEV (reference sequence).

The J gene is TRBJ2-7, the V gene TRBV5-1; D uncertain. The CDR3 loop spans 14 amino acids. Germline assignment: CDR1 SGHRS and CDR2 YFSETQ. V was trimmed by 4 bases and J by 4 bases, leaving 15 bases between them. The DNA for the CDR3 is TGCGCCAGCAGCCCTCTCAACATTCTTTACGAGCAGTACTTC. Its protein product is CASSPLNILYEQYF.